The 2 T cell receptor beta chains presented below share a single source sample, sequenced in a study of T cells expressing NK-cell markers. Reanalyzing the 5' RACE reads, TCRdb keeps one entry per CDR3 protein, without DNA. The sample holds 550,000 to 600,000 distinct CDR3 sequences. Sequenced: blood T cells: a sorted CD56 or NKG2C T cell subset, CD4+ or CD8+ T cells, or bulk PBMC T cells (not recorded which). The receptor source for this set is a man younger than 35 in good health.

This chain links TRBV28 with TRBJ1-4; TCRdb designates TRBD1, a call that cannot be tested without DNA. CDR1 MDHEN and CDR2 SYDVKM come from the germline V gene. The CDR3 consists of 15 residues. CDR3 amino acids: CASSPDSIDNEKLFF.

The chain recombines TRBV24-1 with TRBJ2-3. Germline assignment: CDR1 KGHDR and CDR2 SFDVKD. The CDR3 sequence is 14 residues long. The CDR3 protein is CATSDSRPTDTQYF.